This TCR beta chain was sequenced for a study of cytomegalovirus exposure and HLA in healthy donors. Across the study: Unique TCRs from HLA-typed donors, some 85 million of them, were held in an early data release.

Whole-study findings and limits: By HLA locus, TCR association rates varied in a later analysis, with DRB1 showing the most and HLA-C the fewest. The availability of immune exposure information extended only to CMV serostatus. For most subjects, TCR beta sequences were reported to predict HLA-A and HLA-B alleles with accuracy.

PCR employed 60 Vbeta and 13 Jbeta primers. The repertoire was sequenced with immunoSEQ multiplex PCR; TCRdb's copy has only in-frame clones and lacks some. The sample includes 200,000 or so clones, about 83% seen only once; the top ten take 6%. Remarks on this clone: Its matching antigen is unknown.

J lost 3 bases, V lost 4 bases, and 7 bases had no gene match. The CDR3 is 15 amino acids. Germline values: CDR1 SGHRS, CDR2 YFSETQ. The V gene is TRBV5-1, the J gene TRBJ1-3; 7 bases align to TRBD1. Sequenced input: PBMCs. The receptor comes from a woman aged 25-40 years in good health and CMV-seropositive. CDR3 sequence: CASSPDRAVGNTIYF. CDR3 nucleotide sequence: TGCGCCAGCAGCCCCGACAGGGCAGTTGGAAACACCATATATTTT.